This is a list of T cell receptor beta chains from one sample in a study of blood T cell repertoires in COVID-19. TCRdb keeps only in-frame clones here, not all; method: immunoSEQ multiplex PCR. The sample records approximately 21,000 clones, 70% to 90% being singletons. Sequencing was carried out using peripheral blood. The receptors originated from a human donor with acute or convalescent COVID-19. The donor label of this sample is uncertain. CDR3s include the opening cysteine and the closing phenylalanine or tryptophan. Each record gives: J gene, V gene, D gene, clone size, CDR3 DNA, CDR3 protein. D genes are given only for firm matches. For some rows the clone size is stated as once, few or many, or as a class when expanded; others skip it.

j_call: TRBJ2-3; v_call: TRBV30; d_call: -; clone_size: -; cdr3_nt: TGTGCCTGGAGTGAGGCCAGGTACACAGATACGCAGTATTTT; cdr3_aa: CAWSEARYTDTQYF
j_call: TRBJ2-7; v_call: TRBV30; d_call: TRBD2; clone_size: -; cdr3_nt: TGTGCCCTCTGCCCCGGGACTACCCCCCTAGAGCAGTACTTC; cdr3_aa: CALCPGTTPLEQYF
j_call: TRBJ2-1; v_call: TRBV12-5; d_call: -; clone_size: -; cdr3_nt: TGTGCTAGTGGTTCGTCCGTGGAGCAGTTCTTC; cdr3_aa: CASGSSVEQFF
j_call: TRBJ2-3; v_call: TRBV7-9; d_call: TRBD2; clone_size: -; cdr3_nt: TGTGCCAGCAGCCTCGTGGGGGGGGGATTCACAGATACGCAGTATTTT; cdr3_aa: CASSLVGGGFTDTQYF
j_call: TRBJ1-1; v_call: TRBV18; d_call: -; clone_size: -; cdr3_nt: TGTGCCAGCTCACCACAGGTGGGGGGGTCGAACACTGAAGCTTTCTTT; cdr3_aa: CASSPQVGGSNTEAFF
j_call: TRBJ2-4; v_call: TRBV6-5; d_call: -; clone_size: -; cdr3_nt: TGTGCCAGCAGTTACGGCCCATTAGCCAAAAACATTCAGTACTTC; cdr3_aa: CASSYGPLAKNIQYF
j_call: TRBJ2-3; v_call: TRBV30; d_call: TRBD2; clone_size: -; cdr3_nt: TGTGCCTGGAGTCAGACTAGCGCGAGCCTCACAGATACGCAGTATTTT; cdr3_aa: CAWSQTSASLTDTQYF
j_call: TRBJ2-3; v_call: TRBV5-4; d_call: TRBD2; clone_size: -; cdr3_nt: TGTGCCAGCAGCCCCGGGGGGGCAGATACGCAGTATTTT; cdr3_aa: CASSPGGADTQYF
j_call: TRBJ2-4; v_call: TRBV7-8; d_call: TRBD2; clone_size: -; cdr3_nt: TGTGCCAGCAGCTTTAGCGGGGGTCCTCAGTACTTC; cdr3_aa: CASSFSGGPQYF
j_call: TRBJ1-2; v_call: TRBV29-1; d_call: -; clone_size: few; cdr3_nt: TGCAGCGTTGATAACAGGAATGAGGGCTACACCTTC; cdr3_aa: CSVDNRNEGYTF
j_call: TRBJ1-1; v_call: TRBV6-5; d_call: TRBD1; clone_size: -; cdr3_nt: TGTGCCAGCAGTTTTCCAGGGGGCACTGAAGCTTTCTTT; cdr3_aa: CASSFPGGTEAFF
j_call: TRBJ1-4; v_call: TRBV9; d_call: TRBD1; clone_size: once; cdr3_nt: TGTGCCAGCAGCCCACACCCCCAGGACAGGGGTAATGAAAAACTGTTTTTT; cdr3_aa: CASSPHPQDRGNEKLFF
j_call: TRBJ2-7; v_call: TRBV15; d_call: -; clone_size: -; cdr3_nt: TGTGCCACCAGCAGAGGACCCAGGTCCTACGAGCAGTACTTC; cdr3_aa: CATSRGPRSYEQYF
j_call: TRBJ1-5; v_call: TRBV6-5; d_call: -; clone_size: -; cdr3_nt: TGTGCCAGCAGTTACTCGAAAGGGGGACATCAGCCCCAGCATTTT; cdr3_aa: CASSYSKGGHQPQHF
j_call: TRBJ2-6; v_call: TRBV9; d_call: -; clone_size: -; cdr3_nt: TGTGCCAGCAGCCAGGGGTCCGGGGCCAACGTCCTGACTTTC; cdr3_aa: CASSQGSGANVLTF
j_call: TRBJ1-2; v_call: TRBV6-5; d_call: -; clone_size: -; cdr3_nt: TGTGCCAGCAGTTACTTGGGGGCTGGCTATGGCTACACCTTC; cdr3_aa: CASSYLGAGYGYTF
j_call: TRBJ2-4; v_call: TRBV7-2; d_call: -; clone_size: -; cdr3_nt: TGTGCCAGCAGCTTAAAGGGGTCCCAAAACATTCAGTACTTC; cdr3_aa: CASSLKGSQNIQYF
j_call: TRBJ1-6; v_call: TRBV7-8; d_call: TRBD1; clone_size: -; cdr3_nt: TGTGCCAGCAGCTCTCCAGGGACAGGGGGCAGGTCACCCCTCCACTTT; cdr3_aa: CASSSPGTGGRSPLHF
j_call: TRBJ1-2; v_call: TRBV12-3/TRBV12-4; d_call: -; clone_size: -; cdr3_nt: TGTGCCAGCAGCGGGACGACAGGCGGAGGCTACACCTTC; cdr3_aa: CASSGTTGGGYTF
j_call: TRBJ1-5; v_call: TRBV6-2/TRBV6-3; d_call: -; clone_size: -; cdr3_nt: TGTGCCAGCAGTTTATGGCTGAGGAATCAGCCCCAGCATTTT; cdr3_aa: CASSLWLRNQPQHF
j_call: TRBJ2-1; v_call: TRBV5-1; d_call: TRBD1; clone_size: -; cdr3_nt: TGCGCCAGCAGCTTGGACTCCGGGACAGGAGCCTACAATGAGCAGTTCTTC; cdr3_aa: CASSLDSGTGAYNEQFF
j_call: TRBJ2-7; v_call: TRBV5-1; d_call: -; clone_size: few; cdr3_nt: TGCGCCAGCAGCTTGACAGTATACGAGCAGTACTTC; cdr3_aa: CASSLTVYEQYF
j_call: TRBJ2-3; v_call: TRBV7-6; d_call: -; clone_size: -; cdr3_nt: TGTGCCAGCAGCCCAGCGGGTCCAGATACGCAGTATTTT; cdr3_aa: CASSPAGPDTQYF
j_call: TRBJ1-1; v_call: TRBV19; d_call: -; clone_size: -; cdr3_nt: TGTGCCACTGCCTTAACGGCAGGGGCTGGTGAAGCTTTCTTT; cdr3_aa: CATALTAGAGEAFF
j_call: TRBJ2-3; v_call: TRBV7-3; d_call: TRBD2; clone_size: -; cdr3_nt: TGTGCCAGCAGCTTACTACTAGCGGGAGGGGATACGCAGTATTTT; cdr3_aa: CASSLLLAGGDTQYF
j_call: TRBJ1-3; v_call: TRBV7-2; d_call: TRBD1; clone_size: -; cdr3_nt: TGTGCCAGCAGCCTTGGGACAGTTGGAAACACCATATATTTT; cdr3_aa: CASSLGTVGNTIYF
j_call: TRBJ2-5; v_call: TRBV20-1; d_call: -; clone_size: -; cdr3_nt: TGCAGTGCTGGACAGCAAGAGACCCAGTACTTC; cdr3_aa: CSAGQQETQYF
j_call: TRBJ2-6; v_call: TRBV19; d_call: TRBD1; clone_size: -; cdr3_nt: TGTGCCAGTAGTCCTCGACAGGGCTCTGGGGCCAACGTCCTGACTTTC; cdr3_aa: CASSPRQGSGANVLTF
j_call: TRBJ2-1; v_call: TRBV5-1; d_call: TRBD2; clone_size: -; cdr3_nt: TGCGCCAGCAGCTTGGTGGTAGCGGGGGGGCCGAAGGAGCAGTTCTTC; cdr3_aa: CASSLVVAGGPKEQFF
j_call: TRBJ1-1; v_call: TRBV6-5; d_call: TRBD1; clone_size: -; cdr3_nt: TGTGCCAGCAGTACAAAGACAGGGGTCGCTGAAGCTTTCTTT; cdr3_aa: CASSTKTGVAEAFF
j_call: TRBJ2-7; v_call: TRBV15; d_call: -; clone_size: -; cdr3_nt: TGTGCCACCAGCAGAAGTTTAGCGGAGCAGTACTTC; cdr3_aa: CATSRSLAEQYF
j_call: TRBJ2-5; v_call: TRBV2; d_call: TRBD2; clone_size: -; cdr3_nt: TGTGCCAGCAGTAAGCGGGGGGCCTCCGAGACCCAGTACTTC; cdr3_aa: CASSKRGASETQYF
j_call: TRBJ2-1; v_call: TRBV15; d_call: TRBD2; clone_size: -; cdr3_nt: TGTGCCACCAGCAGAGTGGCTAGCGGGACCGGGTGGTACAATGAGCAGTTCTTC; cdr3_aa: CATSRVASGTGWYNEQFF
j_call: TRBJ1-1; v_call: TRBV19; d_call: TRBD1; clone_size: -; cdr3_nt: TGTGCCAGTAGTGCCAACAGGGGGAACACTGAAGCTTTCTTT; cdr3_aa: CASSANRGNTEAFF